Described below is a single T cell receptor (beta chain) sequence and its context. Its antigen remains unidentified. This entry is derived from a study of T cells expressing NK-cell markers (dated by TCRdb to the early 2020s). In the study overall: Three sorted T-cell subsets (CD3+CD56+NKG2C+, CD3+CD56+NKG2C- and CD3+CD56-NKG2C+) from fewer than 10 donors had their TCR beta-chain repertoires profiled. Among the eight sequenced donors, only one was HCMV-seronegative, while the other seven were HCMV-seropositive. All eight donors whose samples were sequenced were randomly selected healthy volunteers, three of them men and five women. Libraries were sequenced as 2 x 150 bp reads on Illumina HiSeq 2000/2500, MiSeq or NextSeq.

To determine HCMV serostatus, a commercial ELISA kit was used to detect HCMV-specific IgG in serum. Peripheral blood mononuclear cells were isolated from blood by Ficoll density gradient centrifugation. TCRdb names Illumina HiSeq 2000 as the instrument used. The TCR beta cDNA libraries were made using 5'RACE template switching, a step that added both a universal primer site and unique molecular identifiers. cDNA synthesis was primed from the TCR beta constant segment, followed by two successive PCR amplification steps. As for how the authors treated the data: MIGEC was used to demultiplex reads and group the reads by UMI, and MiTCR was used to assemble and quantify clonotypes. To exclude erroneous sequences, only TCR cDNA sequences supported by at least two reads were retained. The tcR package was used for downstream repertoire analysis, and clonotypes were matched across fractions by CDR3 nucleotide sequence plus V segment. VDJmatch was used to annotate antigen specificity against VDJdb, with one amino acid substitution in CDR3 allowed. TCRdb reprocessed the reads and provides one entry for every CDR3 protein sequence; no DNA is given. The V and J calls come from TCRdb's annotation, not from the publication. The table kept for this sample lists about 260,000 distinct CDR3 sequences. The ten largest clones represent roughly 4.2% of the sample.

General study outcomes and caveats: Whether the expanded NKG2C-expressing T cell clones were specific for HCMV antigens was left unclear. Those dominant clonotypes were again the most abundant among CD3+CD56-NKG2C+ cells in a few donors, at about 25-60.1%. For over five donors, the dominant CD3+CD56+NKG2C+ clonotypes were among the top 10 CD8+ clonotypes and accounted for about 1.0-8% of CD8+ T cells.

Measured from the cysteine to the phenylalanine, the CDR3 is 15 residues long. This entry has no DNA. CDR1 and CDR2, looked up from the germline V gene, are SGHAT and FQNNGV. Recombination linked TRBV11-2 to TRBJ2-2; no DNA is available, so the TRBD2 call from TCRdb remains unchecked. This sequence was found in a woman aged 18-70 years in good health. The sample was blood T cells: a sorted CD56 or NKG2C T cell subset, CD4+ or CD8+ T cells, or bulk PBMC T cells (not recorded which). The CDR3 reads CASSSLAGGSGELFF.